These 3 T cell receptor beta chains were sequenced from one sample in a study of tumor and adjacent non-tumor tissue in lung cancer. RNA was extracted from bulk tissue without any cell sorting. Distant lung tissue was collected more than 3 cm away from the tumor edge. TCRbeta libraries were built with three rounds of nested PCR, modified from ARM-PCR. TCRdb re-called the multiplex PCR reads through MiXCR, storing one row per CDR3 protein. The table lists 90,000 to 120,000 distinct CDR3 sequences, 65% of them singletons. Sequencing used distant non-tumor lung tissue. All receptors derive from a man aged 30-40 years with non-small cell lung cancer.

This clonotype was seen ten or more times. The chain recombines TRBV12-3 or TRBV12-4 with TRBJ2-5; 8 positions agree with TRBD1. With 3 bases clipped from V and 5 bases from J, the junction kept 8 bases outside the gene matches. The CDR3 loop spans 15 amino acids. This chain's CDR3 is CASSFAGTGWETQYF. The CDR3 DNA reads TGTGCCAGCAGTTTCGCCGGGACAGGATGGGAGACCCAGTACTTC.

This clonotype was detected ten times or more. V is TRBV20-1 and J is TRBJ2-1; 10 bases are a match to TRBD1. The CDR3 totals 12 residues. In germline, CDR1 is DFQATT, CDR2 SNEGSKA (reference sequence). V lost 5 bases and J lost 10; bases outside the gene matches: 5. The CDR3 loop is CSASGTGAEQFF. As DNA, the CDR3 is TGCAGTGCTTCCGGGACAGGGGCGGAGCAGTTCTTC.

Remarks on this clonotype: With a much larger clone just one base away, this may be a read error. The genes are TRBV20-1 and TRBJ2-7; 9 bases agree with TRBD2. Trimming cost V 2 bases and J 3 bases; bases outside gene matches: 11. This CDR3 has 16 residues. Germline CDR1 DFQATT, CDR2 SNEGSKA (reference sequence). The CDR3 DNA is TGCAGTGCTAGACCTACCACTAGCGGGTCCTTCTACGAGCAGTACTTC. Its protein is CSARPTTSGSFYEQYF.